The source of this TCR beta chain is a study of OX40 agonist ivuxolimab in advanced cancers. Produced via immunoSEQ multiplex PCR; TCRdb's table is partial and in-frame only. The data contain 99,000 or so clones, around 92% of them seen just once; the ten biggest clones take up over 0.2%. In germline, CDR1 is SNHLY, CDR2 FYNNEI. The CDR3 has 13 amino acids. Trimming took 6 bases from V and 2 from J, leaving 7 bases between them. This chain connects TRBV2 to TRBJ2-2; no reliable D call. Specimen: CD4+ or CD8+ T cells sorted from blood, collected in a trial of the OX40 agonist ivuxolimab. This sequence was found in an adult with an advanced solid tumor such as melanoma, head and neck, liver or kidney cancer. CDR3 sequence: CASRWDNTGELFF. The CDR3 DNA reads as TGTGCCAGCAGGTGGGATAACACCGGGGAGCTGTTTTTT. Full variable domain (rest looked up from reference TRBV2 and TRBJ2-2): EPEVTQTPSHQVTQMGQEVILRCVPISNHLYFYWYRQILGQKVEFLVSFYNNEISEKSEIFDDQFSVERPDGSNFTLKIRSTKLEDSAMYFCASRWDNTGELFFGEGSRLTVL.